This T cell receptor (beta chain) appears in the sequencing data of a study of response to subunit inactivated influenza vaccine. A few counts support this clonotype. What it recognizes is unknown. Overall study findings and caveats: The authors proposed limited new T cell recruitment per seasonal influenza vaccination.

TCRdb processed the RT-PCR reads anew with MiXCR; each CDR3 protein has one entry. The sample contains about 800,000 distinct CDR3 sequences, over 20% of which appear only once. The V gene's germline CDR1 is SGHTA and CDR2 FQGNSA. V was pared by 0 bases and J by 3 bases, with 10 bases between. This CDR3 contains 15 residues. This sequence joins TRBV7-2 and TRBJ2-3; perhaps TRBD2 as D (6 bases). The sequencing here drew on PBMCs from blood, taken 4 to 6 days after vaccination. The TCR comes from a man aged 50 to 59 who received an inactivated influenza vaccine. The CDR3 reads CASSLAQAGTDTQYF. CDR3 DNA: TGTGCCAGCAGCTTAGCACAGGCGGGGACAGATACGCAGTATTTT. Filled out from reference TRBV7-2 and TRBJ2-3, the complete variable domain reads GAGVSQSPSNKVTEKGKDVELRCDPISGHTALYWYRQSLGQGLEFLIYFQGNSAPDKSGLPSDRFSAERTGGSVSTLTIQRTQQEDSAVYLCASSLAQAGTDTQYFGPGTRLTVL.